The 11 T cell receptor beta chains below were found in one sample sequenced in a study of blood T cell repertoires in COVID-19. Only in-frame clones appear in the TCRdb table, and some are missing; sequencing was by immunoSEQ multiplex PCR. Of 95,000 to 150,000 clones in the sample, 82% are singletons; the top ten hold about 4.2%. Specimen: peripheral blood. These receptors originate from a woman in her 70s with acute or convalescent COVID-19.

The rearrangement links TRBV9 to TRBJ2-5, with 14 bases that match TRBD2. The CDR3 is made up of 16 amino acids. After removal of 4 bases from V and 5 bases from J, the junction contained 7 bases not matched to a gene. Germline-derived CDR1 and CDR2 are SGDLS and YYNGEE. The CDR3 nucleotides are TGTGCCAGCAGCCCCCGACTAGCGGGGGGGCAGGAGACCCAGTACTTC. Its translation is CASSPRLAGGQETQYF.

The chain has TRBV12-3 or TRBV12-4 and TRBJ1-2; no reliable D call. V lost 5 bases, J lost 4 bases, and 8 bases lay in between. This CDR3 region has 12 residues. CDR3 nucleotides: TGTGCCAGCAGTGTGTGGGCCTATGGCTACACCTTC. This sequence encodes CASSVWAYGYTF.

The rearrangement links TRBV11-2 to TRBJ2-5; tentative D call: TRBD1 (6 bases). CDR1 SGHAT and CDR2 FQNNGV come from the germline V gene. The CDR3 runs 14 residues. Trimming left V 5 bases short and J 5 bases short, with 15 bases between. The CDR3 reads CASSLTGIGETQYF. Written as DNA, the CDR3 is TGTGCCAGCAGCCTGACAGGTATTGGGGAGACCCAGTACTTC.

This sequence joins TRBV6-6 and TRBJ2-3; D is perhaps TRBD2 (6 bases). The V gene lost 8 bases and the J gene lost 6 bases, with 18 bases spanning the gap. Germline V CDR1 and CDR2: MNHNY, SVGAGI (reference sequence). This CDR3 is built from 14 residues. The CDR3 nucleotides are TGTGCCAGCGGGGAGGACCCCAGATGGGATACGCAGTATTTT. This sequence encodes CASGEDPRWDTQYF.

The chain is built from TRBV19 and TRBJ1-2, with D hard to call. Germline V gives CDR1 LNHDA, CDR2 SQIVND (reference sequence). The CDR3 extends over 13 amino acids. The ends were cut back, 3 bases at V and 2 bases at J, with 7 bases in the middle. This CDR3 is CASSIRENYGYTF. In nucleotides, the CDR3 is TGTGCCAGTAGTATTAGGGAGAACTATGGCTACACCTTC.

By share of the sample, this clone is medium-sized. This sequence joins TRBV2 and TRBJ1-2; 10 bases align to TRBD1. The CDR3 has 13 residues. Losses at the gene ends were 5 bases for V and 7 bases for J; bases not matched to a gene: 4. Germline V gives CDR1 SNHLY, CDR2 FYNNEI. CDR3 in amino acids: CASSPRTGGGYTF. As DNA, the CDR3 is TGTGCCAGCAGTCCTCGGACAGGGGGTGGCTACACCTTC.

The gene calls are TRBV7-2 and TRBJ2-1, with TRBD2 matching over 7 bases. The CDR3 consists of 15 residues. CDR1 and CDR2 from the germline V gene are SGHTA and FQGNSA. The trim removed 8 bases at V and 6 bases at J, leaving 13 bases unmatched. CDR3 nucleotides: TGTGCCAGCGGCTCGGTGGGGGGGTTAATCAATGAGCAGTTCTTC. Translating it yields CASGSVGGLINEQFF.

The chain has TRBV14 and TRBJ1-1, with D possibly TRBD1 on 5 matching bases. The V and J ends lost 0 bases and 6 bases respectively, with 11 bases between them. Germline V gene data show CDR1 as SGHDN and CDR2 as FVKESK. This CDR3 is built from 14 residues. For the CDR3, the DNA is TGTGCCAGCAGCCAAGAAACAGGACGGGCTGAAGCTTTCTTT. Amino acid sequence: CASSQETGRAEAFF.

CDR3 bases: TGCGCCAGCAGCAGGGACAGTCCTACTAATGAAAAACTGTTTTTT. Its translation is CASSRDSPTNEKLFF. This sequence joins TRBV5-1 and TRBJ1-4, with TRBD1 matching 7 bases. The CDR3 sequence is 15 residues long. V lost 4 bases to trimming and J lost 2 bases; unmatched junction nucleotides: 5. The germline gives CDR1 SGHRS, CDR2 YFSETQ.

CDR3 in amino acids: CASSHDRTYNEQFF. The CDR3 DNA sequence: TGCGCCAGCAGCCACGACAGGACTTACAATGAGCAGTTCTTC. This rearrangement joins TRBV5-1 to TRBJ2-1, with a weak D call TRBD1 (6 bases). Trimming shortened V by 4 bases and J by 4 bases, and 12 bases separated the two germline ends. CDR1 and CDR2 (germline): SGHRS, YFSETQ. This CDR3 region has 14 residues. The full variable domain, in which reference TRBV5-1 and TRBJ2-1 provide the parts outside the CDR3, is KAGVTQTPRYLIKTRGQQVTLSCSPISGHRSVSWYQQTPGQGLQFLFEYFSETQRNKGNFPGRFSGRQFSNSRSEMNVSTLELGDSALYLCASSHDRTYNEQFFGPGTRLTVL.

The chain is built from TRBV5-6 and TRBJ2-2, with 9 bases aligning to TRBD1. The CDR3 has 16 residues. Germline V lookup: CDR1 SGHDT, CDR2 YYEEEE. V shed 5 bases, J shed 2 bases, and the junction held 7 bases outside the gene matches. The CDR3 DNA reads as TGTGCCAGCAGAATGACAGGGGGTGGTAACACCGGGGAGCTGTTTTTT. This encodes CASRMTGGGNTGELFF.